The 29 T cell receptor beta chains in this list originate from one sample, sequenced in a study of shared clonotypes between healthy human individuals. Repertoires were generated with immunoSEQ multiplex PCR, while TCRdb's copy carries only in-frame clones and drops some. The data show 2,500,000 or so clones, with about 90% seen just once and about 0.36% held by the top ten. What was sequenced was naive CD4+ T cells from PBMCs. Subset meaning: CD45RA+ positively selected. The receptor set was obtained from a man aged 18 to 30 in good health. Some clones in this sample may be carry-over from other donors' samples.

The chain recombines TRBV28 with TRBJ1-3, with D uncertain. V was shortened by 6 bases and J by 1 base, with 7 bases between the two germline ends. This CDR3 region has 13 residues. Germline lookup yields CDR1 MDHEN and CDR2 SYDVKM. CDR3 region: CASRVVSGNTIYF. The DNA for the CDR3 is TGTGCCAGCAGAGTGGTGTCTGGAAACACCATATATTTT.

The chain couples TRBV11-1 to TRBJ2-7; TRBD1 aligns across 7 bases. CDR3 length equals 14 residues. In germline, CDR1 is SGHAT, CDR2 FQDESV (reference sequence). After removal of 5 bases from V and 3 bases from J, the junction contained 7 bases not matched to a gene. Written as DNA, the CDR3 is TGTGCCAGCAGCGAGGGACAGATCAGCTACGAGCAGTACTTC. Amino acids: CASSEGQISYEQYF.

This rearrangement joins TRBV7-9 to TRBJ2-5; D gene unclear. The germline V gene has CDR1 SEHNR and CDR2 FQNEAQ (reference sequence). The CDR3 is made up of 14 amino acids. Trimming took 4 bases from V and 5 from J, leaving 14 bases between them. Here the CDR3 DNA reads TGTGCCAGCAGCTCCAGGTCCATAGGGGAGACCCAGTACTTC. Translation gives CASSSRSIGETQYF.

This clone was detected only once. The sample has other DNA sequences that encode this CDR3 too. This sequence joins TRBV28 and TRBJ1-3, with no clear D. The CDR3 runs to 14 residues. Between the trimmed V and J ends, which lost 2 bases and 0 bases, there was a span of 5 bases. CDR1 is MDHEN and CDR2 is SYDVKM in the germline V gene. CDR3 DNA: TGTGCCAGCAGTTTACAGATCTCTGGAAACACCATATATTTT. Translated: CASSLQISGNTIYF.

With respect to this clone: The sample carries other DNA sequences with the same CDR3. The chain is built from TRBV18 and TRBJ1-2; D uncertain. Germline V gives CDR1 KGHSH, CDR2 LQKENI. The CDR3 extends over 13 amino acids. Trimming took off 3 bases at V and 2 bases at J, with 7 bases between the two ends. Written as DNA, the CDR3 is TGTGCCAGCTCACCCGCAGAGAACTATGGCTACACCTTC. The encoded protein is CASSPAENYGYTF.

The chain links TRBV15 to TRBJ2-3; TRBD1 might be the D (5 bases). CDR3 length: 18 residues. Trimming cost V 3 bases and J 0 bases, with 19 bases left between them. Germline V gene sequence: CDR1 LNHNV, CDR2 YYDKDF (reference sequence). The CDR3 nucleotides read TGTGCCACCAGCAGGATAACCCTCCAGGGTACTAGCACAGATACGCAGTATTTT. It encodes CATSRITLQGTSTDTQYF.

This chain links TRBV2 with TRBJ2-7; no definite D call. Trimming stripped 3 bases from V and 3 bases from J, with 12 bases between. The CDR3 totals 14 residues. Looked up from germline, CDR1 is SNHLY and CDR2 is FYNNEI. The CDR3, as DNA: TGTGCCAGCAGTGACCCCCCCCCAGACTACGAGCAGTACTTC. Residues: CASSDPPPDYEQYF. Full variable domain (rest looked up from reference TRBV2 and TRBJ2-7): EPEVTQTPSHQVTQMGQEVILRCVPISNHLYFYWYRQILGQKVEFLVSFYNNEISEKSEIFDDQFSVERPDGSNFTLKIRSTKLEDSAMYFCASSDPPPDYEQYFGPGTRLTVT.

The chain joins TRBV2 to TRBJ1-5; TRBD1 is a possible D gene (6 bases). This CDR3 is 14 amino acids long. The germline gives CDR1 SNHLY, CDR2 FYNNEI. V lost 5 bases and J lost 5, with 13 bases in between. The CDR3 nucleotides are TGTGCCAGCAGTCGACAGGCTGGGGATCAGCCCCAGCATTTT. Encoded protein: CASSRQAGDQPQHF.

The chain links TRBV19 to TRBJ2-1; 14 positions match TRBD2. This CDR3 has 17 residues. Germline CDR1 is LNHDA and CDR2 is SQIVND (reference sequence). The ends lost 5 bases at V and 4 bases at J; junction bases unmatched: 7. The CDR3 is CASSGGGLAGVYNEQFF. The CDR3 nucleotides are TGTGCCAGTAGTGGGGGGGGACTAGCGGGAGTGTACAATGAGCAGTTCTTC.

The chain links TRBV5-4 to TRBJ2-7; 7 bases are shared with TRBD1. V shed 4 bases and J 5 bases; nucleotides not matched to a gene: 15. Looked up from germline, CDR1 is SGHNT and CDR2 is YYREEE (reference sequence). CDR3 length equals 16 residues. The CDR3, as DNA: TGTGCCAGCAGCCCCGAGGGACAGTCATTCCCCCACGAGCAGTACTTC. It translates to CASSPEGQSFPHEQYF.

The genes are TRBV19 and TRBJ1-5; D remains unclear. Germline CDR1 is LNHDA and CDR2 is SQIVND (reference sequence). Trimming stripped 6 bases from V and 4 bases from J, with 13 bases between. The CDR3 covers 14 residues. The CDR3 DNA is TGTGCCAGTAGGCCGTTGGCGACTAATCAGCCCCAGCATTTT. Translating gives CASRPLATNQPQHF.

The rearrangement uses TRBV19 and TRBJ2-7; maybe TRBD1 (5 bases). CDR1 LNHDA and CDR2 SQIVND come from the germline V gene (reference sequence). CDR3 length equals 13 residues. V lost 6 bases to trimming and J lost 3 bases, with 12 bases between them. The DNA for the CDR3 is TGTGCCAGTAGAGGTAGGGGCGGCTACGAGCAGTACTTC. Translated, it gives CASRGRGGYEQYF.

The DNA for the CDR3 is TGCGCCAGCAGCGCCAGGACAGGGAGTCCGTCCGCTTTCTTT. Protein sequence: CASSARTGSPSAFF. The chain recombines TRBV4-1 with TRBJ1-1; 8 positions agree with TRBD1. There are 14 residues in the CDR3. The V gene's germline CDR1 is MGHRA and CDR2 YSYEKL. J was trimmed by 11 bases and V by 5 bases; bases with no gene match: 13.

The chain joins TRBV28 to TRBJ2-6; D not certain. The CDR3 contains 15 residues. Deletions cut 6 bases from V and 3 bases from J, with 12 bases between. The V gene's germline CDR1 is MDHEN and CDR2 SYDVKM. The CDR3 region is CASSDPPGGANVLTF. The CDR3 bases are TGTGCCAGCAGCGACCCCCCGGGTGGGGCCAACGTCCTGACTTTC.

The gene calls are TRBV4-1 and TRBJ2-1; D not resolved. The CDR3 has 16 residues. The V gene lost 5 bases and the J gene lost 5 bases, with 19 bases spanning the gap. Germline-derived CDR1 and CDR2 are MGHRA and YSYEKL. The CDR3 spells CASSVQGLVWDNEQFF. CDR3 nucleotide sequence: TGCGCCAGCAGCGTTCAAGGGTTAGTTTGGGACAATGAGCAGTTCTTC.

The V gene is TRBV11-2, the J gene TRBJ2-2; perhaps TRBD1 as D (6 bases). Per germline, CDR1 SGHAT and CDR2 FQNNGV. CDR3 length equals 15 residues. Trimming shortened V by 3 bases and J by 7 bases, and 15 bases separated the two germline ends. The CDR3 DNA reads TGTGCCAGCAGCTTCGACCACCGGACAGACGGGGAGCTGTTTTTT. This sequence encodes CASSFDHRTDGELFF.

This sequence joins TRBV28 and TRBJ2-2, with D perhaps TRBD1 or TRBD2 (6 bases each). Trimming shortened V by 3 bases and J by 0 bases, and 17 bases separated the two germline ends. Germline CDR1 and CDR2: MDHEN and SYDVKM. This CDR3 is 18 amino acids long. CDR3 DNA sequence: TGTGCCAGCAGTTTTTGGGACTGGACAGCCACGAACACCGGGGAGCTGTTTTTT. This gives the protein CASSFWDWTATNTGELFF. Drawing the rest from reference TRBV28 and TRBJ2-2, the complete variable domain is DVKVTQSSRYLVKRTGEKVFLECVQDMDHENMFWYRQDPGLGLRLIYFSYDVKMKEKGDIPEGYSVSREKKERFSLILESASTNQTSMYLCASSFWDWTATNTGELFFGEGSRLTVL.

J is TRBJ2-1 and V is TRBV7-9; tentatively, D is TRBD1 or TRBD2 (5 bases each). Germline values: CDR1 SEHNR, CDR2 FQNEAQ (reference sequence). V dropped 3 bases and J dropped 5 bases, with 14 bases sitting between them. This CDR3 is built from 15 residues. In DNA form, the CDR3 reads TGTGCCAGCAGCTTTTCCGGGGCCTGGGACAATGAGCAGTTCTTC. It codes for CASSFSGAWDNEQFF.

This chain uses TRBV6-5 with TRBJ1-2; 10 positions match TRBD1. J was trimmed by 6 bases and V by 6 bases; bases with no gene match: 7. The CDR3 contains 14 residues. The germline V gene has CDR1 MNHEY and CDR2 SVGAGI. CDR3 in DNA: TGTGCCAGCAGAAAAGGACAGGGGGTCGATGGCTACACCTTC. This codes for CASRKGQGVDGYTF.

This clone has more than one count but fewer than ten. Different DNA sequences within this sample yield the same CDR3. The V call is TRBV19, the J call TRBJ1-1; TRBD1 aligns across 7 bases. The CDR3 has 14 amino acids. Germline CDR1 is LNHDA and CDR2 is SQIVND (reference sequence). V shed 9 bases and J 0 bases; nucleotides not matched to a gene: 7. The CDR3 DNA sequence: TGTGCCAGCCGGAGGGGACAGCTGAACACTGAAGCTTTCTTT. Amino acids: CASRRGQLNTEAFF. Full variable domain (missing parts from reference TRBV19 and TRBJ1-1): DGGITQSPKYLFRKEGQNVTLSCEQNLNHDAMYWYRQDPGQGLRLIYYSQIVNDFQKGDIAEGYSVSREKKESFPLTVTSAQKNPTAFYLCASRRGQLNTEAFFGQGTRLTVV.

The CDR3 bases are TGTGCCAGCAGCTCGACGGGAGGCTCTGGAAACACCATATATTTT. Translated: CASSSTGGSGNTIYF. The chain recombines TRBV7-3 with TRBJ1-3, with D unclear. The CDR3 length is 15 residues. Per the germline V gene, CDR1 is SGHTA and CDR2 is FQGTGA. The ends were cut back, 4 bases at V and 0 bases at J, with 10 bases in the middle.

The CDR3 protein is CAWTPGIAGALSDTQYF. In nucleotides, the CDR3 is TGTGCCTGGACTCCGGGGATAGCGGGAGCCCTTTCAGATACGCAGTATTTT. The J gene is TRBJ2-3, the V gene TRBV30, with 9 bases identical to TRBD2. Germline V lookup: CDR1 GTSNPN, CDR2 SVGIG (reference sequence). The V segment lost 4 bases and the J segment 4 bases; nucleotides outside the gene matches: 15. This CDR3 has 17 residues.

The chain is built from TRBV11-1 and TRBJ1-1, with a possible D match to TRBD1 (6 bases). The CDR3 spans 13 residues. V was trimmed by 3 bases and J by 8 bases, leaving 13 bases between them. Per germline, CDR1 SGHAT and CDR2 FQDESV (reference sequence). In nucleotides, the CDR3 is TGTGCCAGCAGCTTGGTACAGGGCAAAGAAGCTTTCTTT. Amino acids: CASSLVQGKEAFF.

This clone was observed once. The sample has other DNA sequences that encode this CDR3 too. The chain couples TRBV19 to TRBJ2-3; 10 bases align to TRBD1. From germline, CDR1 is LNHDA and CDR2 SQIVND (reference sequence). The CDR3 spans 15 residues. V was clipped by 3 bases and J by 5 bases; unmatched bases: 5. The CDR3 DNA reads TGTGCCAGTAGTATCCGACAGGGGGCGAGAGATACGCAGTATTTT. Translating it yields CASSIRQGARDTQYF.

V usage is TRBV15 and J usage is TRBJ1-5; D not resolved. CDR3 length: 13 residues. Germline lookup yields CDR1 LNHNV and CDR2 YYDKDF (reference sequence). Trimming cost V 0 bases and J 6 bases, with 6 bases left between them. The CDR3 loop reads CATSRDHSQPQHF. DNA for the CDR3: TGTGCCACCAGCAGAGATCATAGTCAGCCCCAGCATTTT.

This clone was observed once. The chain couples TRBV28 to TRBJ1-5; D possibly corresponds to TRBD1 (6 bases). Germline V gene data show CDR1 as MDHEN and CDR2 as SYDVKM. Trimming pared 10 bases from V and 0 bases from J, leaving 19 bases between. The CDR3 length is 16 residues. The CDR3 nucleotides read TGTGCCATCGCGGCGGGGGCGCGAATTAGCAATCAGCCCCAGCATTTT. Translated, it gives CAIAAGARISNQPQHF.

The V call is TRBV12-2, the J call TRBJ1-2; the tabulated D call, TRBD1, remains unverified against the DNA. TRBV12-2 is listed as a pseudogene. This CDR3 comprises 15 residues. The DNA for the CDR3 is TGTGCAAGTCGCTTGGACAGGTGGGGTGACTATGGCTACACCTTC. This sequence encodes CASRLDRWGDYGYTF.

As regards this clone: The same CDR3 is also encoded by other DNA sequences in this sample. The chain couples TRBV5-1 to TRBJ2-1; D may be TRBD1 or TRBD2 (5 bases each). The CDR3 contains 16 residues. V lost 0 bases and J 0 bases, leaving 10 bases between the germline ends. In germline, CDR1 is SGHRS, CDR2 YFSETQ. The CDR3 here is CASSLGGSSSYNEQFF. CDR3 bases: TGCGCCAGCAGCTTGGGGGGGTCGAGCTCCTACAATGAGCAGTTCTTC.

The V gene is TRBV18, the J gene TRBJ2-7; 7 bases agree with TRBD1. V gave up 4 bases and J gave up 3 bases; unmatched junction bases: 9. Germline V gene sequence: CDR1 KGHSH, CDR2 LQKENI. CDR3 length equals 15 residues. CDR3 in amino acids: CASSLPGQWSYEQYF. The CDR3, as DNA: TGTGCCAGCTCACTCCCGGGACAGTGGAGCTACGAGCAGTACTTC.